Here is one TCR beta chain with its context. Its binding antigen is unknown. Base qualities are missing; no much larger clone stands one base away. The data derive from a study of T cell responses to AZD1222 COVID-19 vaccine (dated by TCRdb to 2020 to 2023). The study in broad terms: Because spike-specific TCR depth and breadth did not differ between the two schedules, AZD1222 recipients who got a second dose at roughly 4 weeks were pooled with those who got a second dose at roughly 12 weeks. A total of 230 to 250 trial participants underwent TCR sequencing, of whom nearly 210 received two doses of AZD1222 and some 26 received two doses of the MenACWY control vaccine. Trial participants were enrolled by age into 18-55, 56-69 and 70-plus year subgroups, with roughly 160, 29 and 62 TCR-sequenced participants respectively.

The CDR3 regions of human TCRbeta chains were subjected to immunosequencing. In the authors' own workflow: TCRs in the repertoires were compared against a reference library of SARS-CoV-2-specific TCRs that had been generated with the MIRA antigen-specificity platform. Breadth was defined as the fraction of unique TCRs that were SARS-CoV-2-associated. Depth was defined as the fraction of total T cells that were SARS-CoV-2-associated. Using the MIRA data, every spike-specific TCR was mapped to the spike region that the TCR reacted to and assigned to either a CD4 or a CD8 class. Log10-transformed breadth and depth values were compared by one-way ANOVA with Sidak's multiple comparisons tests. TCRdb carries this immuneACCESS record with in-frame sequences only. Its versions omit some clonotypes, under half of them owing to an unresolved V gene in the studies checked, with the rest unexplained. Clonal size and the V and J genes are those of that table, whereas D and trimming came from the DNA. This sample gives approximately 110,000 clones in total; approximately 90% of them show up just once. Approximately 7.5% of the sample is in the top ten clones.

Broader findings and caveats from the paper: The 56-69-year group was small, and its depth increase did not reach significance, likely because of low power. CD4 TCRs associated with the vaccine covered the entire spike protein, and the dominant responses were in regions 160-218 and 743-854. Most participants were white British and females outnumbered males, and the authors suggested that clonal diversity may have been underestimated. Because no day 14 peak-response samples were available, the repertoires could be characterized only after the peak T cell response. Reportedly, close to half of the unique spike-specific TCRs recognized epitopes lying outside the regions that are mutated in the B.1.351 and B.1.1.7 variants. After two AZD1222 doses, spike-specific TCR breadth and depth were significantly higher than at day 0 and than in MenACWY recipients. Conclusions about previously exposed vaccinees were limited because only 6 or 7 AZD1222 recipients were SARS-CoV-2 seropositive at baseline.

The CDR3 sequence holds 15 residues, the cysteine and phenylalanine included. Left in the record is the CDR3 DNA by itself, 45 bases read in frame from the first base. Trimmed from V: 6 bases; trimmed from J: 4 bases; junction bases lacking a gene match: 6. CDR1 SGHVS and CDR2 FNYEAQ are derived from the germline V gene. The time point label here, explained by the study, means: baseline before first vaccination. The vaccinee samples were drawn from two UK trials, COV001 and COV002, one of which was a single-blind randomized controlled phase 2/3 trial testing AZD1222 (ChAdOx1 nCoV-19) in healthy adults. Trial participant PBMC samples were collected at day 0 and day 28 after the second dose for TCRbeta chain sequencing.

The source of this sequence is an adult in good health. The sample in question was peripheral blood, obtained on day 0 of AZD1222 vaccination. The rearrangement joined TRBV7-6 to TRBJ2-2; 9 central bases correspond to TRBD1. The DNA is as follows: TGTGCCAGCAGGACGAGGACAGGGGTCACCGGGGAGCTGTTTTTT. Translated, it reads CASRTRTGVTGELFF. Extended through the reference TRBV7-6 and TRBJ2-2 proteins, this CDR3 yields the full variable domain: GAGVSQSPRYKVTKRGQDVALRCDPISGHVSLYWYRQALGQGPEFLTYFNYEAQQDKSGLPNDRFSAERPEGSISTLTIQRTEQRDSAMYRCASRTRTGVTGELFFGEGSRLTVL.